These 2 T cell receptor beta chains came from one sample sequenced in a study of blood T cells in healthy people across ages. A second PCR, run for about 6 to 11 cycles, used a sample-barcoded 5' primer plus a J-beta primer mix. TCRdb re-analysed the 5' RACE reads in MiXCR, keeping a single row per CDR3 protein. The table has roughly 730,000 distinct CDR3 sequences, just over 55% seen once. Sequenced material: blood. These receptors were taken from a man aged 40-49 years in good health.

The genes are TRBV3-1 and TRBJ2-3; D call uncertain. Trimming took off 2 bases at V and 6 bases at J, with 9 bases between the two ends. The CDR3 loop spans 13 amino acids. Germline loops: CDR1 LGHDT, CDR2 YNNKEL (reference sequence). The CDR3 DNA follows: TGTGCCAGCAGCCAATGGACGGGTGATACGCAGTATTTT. Its translation is CASSQWTGDTQYF.

V gene TRBV7-9 combines with J gene TRBJ2-7, with 11 bases lining up with TRBD1. The DNA matches TRBJ2-5 better at its end, which makes the J call doubtful. CDR1 and CDR2 from the germline V gene are SEHNR and FQNEAQ (reference sequence). This CDR3 is 15 amino acids long. CDR3: CASSSRDRGSLTQYF. CDR3 sequence (DNA): TGTGCCAGCAGCTCCCGGGACAGGGGGTCCCTGACCCAGTACTTC.